The 5 T cell receptor beta chains presented below share a single source sample, sequenced in a study of neurological immune-mediated disorders. TCRdb re-called the 5' RACE reads with MiXCR, one entry per CDR3 protein. The data hold about 84,000 distinct CDR3 sequences, with around a tenth observed a single time. Material for sequencing was PBMCs. The receptor source for this set is a man in his forties or fifties in good health.

The rearrangement joins TRBV27 to TRBJ1-3, with D tentatively TRBD1 (5 bases). The CDR3 contains 14 residues. Deletions cut 6 bases from V and 6 bases from J, with 15 bases between. The germline gives CDR1 MNHEY, CDR2 SMNVEV (reference sequence). CDR3: CASRLDRYPNTIYF. The CDR3 coding sequence is TGTGCCAGCAGACTCGACAGATACCCAAACACCATATATTTT.

This clonotype was found many times. The CDR3 DNA sequence: TGTGCCAGCAGCAAGCGGGAGGGCTGGGACTACGAGCAGTACTTC. Translation: CASSKREGWDYEQYF. The chain combines TRBV7-2 with TRBJ2-7, with 10 bases matching TRBD2. Germline assignment: CDR1 SGHTA and CDR2 FQGNSA. This CDR3 contains 15 residues. With 5 bases clipped from V and 3 bases from J, the junction kept 7 bases outside the gene matches.

This clonotype was found many times. The chain combines TRBV28 with TRBJ2-7; no clear D. V lost 2 bases to trimming and J lost 7 bases, with 12 bases between them. CDR1 is MDHEN and CDR2 is SYDVKM in the germline V gene. The CDR3 covers 13 residues. This CDR3 is CASSLIVSGEQYF. CDR3 nucleotides: TGTGCCAGCAGTTTAATCGTATCTGGGGAGCAGTACTTC.

This clonotype has at least ten counts. The V and J genes are TRBV20-1 and TRBJ2-1; a possible D gene is TRBD2 (6 bases). Between the trimmed V and J ends, which lost 0 bases and 3 bases, there was a span of 9 bases. Germline lookup yields CDR1 DFQATT and CDR2 SNEGSKA (reference sequence). This CDR3 spans 14 amino acids. In nucleotides, the CDR3 is TGCAGTGCTAGAGATCCCGGGGGCTACAATGAGCAGTTCTTC. Its protein product is CSARDPGGYNEQFF.

This clonotype was detected ten times or more. The CDR3 region has the DNA TGCGCCAGCAGCGTTAGCGGGGCCGCGTCTACAGATACGCAGTATTTT. Protein sequence: CASSVSGAASTDTQYF. The chain uses TRBV5-1 and TRBJ2-3; 8 bases are shared with TRBD2. The J segment lost 3 bases and the V segment lost 4 bases, leaving 10 bases of the junction unmatched. CDR1 and CDR2 (germline): SGHRS, YFSETQ. This CDR3 region has 16 residues.